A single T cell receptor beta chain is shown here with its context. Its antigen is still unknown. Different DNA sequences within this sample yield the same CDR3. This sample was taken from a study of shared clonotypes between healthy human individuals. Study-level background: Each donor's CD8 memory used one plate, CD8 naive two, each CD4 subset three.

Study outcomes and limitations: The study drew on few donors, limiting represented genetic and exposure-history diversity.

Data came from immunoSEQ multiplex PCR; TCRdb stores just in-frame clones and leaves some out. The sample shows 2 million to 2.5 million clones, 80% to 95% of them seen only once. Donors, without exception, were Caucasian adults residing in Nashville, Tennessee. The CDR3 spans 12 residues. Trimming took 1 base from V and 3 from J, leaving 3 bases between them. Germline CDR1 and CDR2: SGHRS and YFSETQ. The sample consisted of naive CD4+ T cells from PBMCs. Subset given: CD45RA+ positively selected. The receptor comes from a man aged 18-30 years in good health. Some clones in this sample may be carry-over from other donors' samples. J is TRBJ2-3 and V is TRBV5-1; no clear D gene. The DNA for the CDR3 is TGCGCCAGCAGCTTGTCAACAGATACGCAGTATTTT. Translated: CASSLSTDTQYF.